This T cell receptor (beta chain) was sequenced during a study of blood T cells in healthy people across ages. It was with a sample-barcoded 5' primer and a J-beta primer mix that a second PCR of roughly 7 to 12 cycles was run. MiXCR, run by TCRdb on the 5' RACE reads, gives a single entry per CDR3 protein. The sample comprises hundreds of thousands of distinct CDR3 sequences, about 42% of which are singletons, and roughly 19% rests with the top ten. Study-wide results and limits: Across the age range, TCR beta diversity per million T cells fell in a roughly linear way.

For every donor, a draw yielded approximately 9.8 milliliters of peripheral blood. On this clonotype: No antigen is known for it.

Germline CDR1 and CDR2: SQVTM and ANQGSEA. The CDR3 is 15 residues long. J lost 6 bases, V lost 2 bases, and 11 bases had no gene match. The rearrangement joins TRBV29-1 to TRBJ2-7, with TRBD2 matching over 9 bases. The sequence was collected from a man aged 60 to 75 in good health. The sample consisted of blood. This CDR3 is CSVEPQGLAGTEQYF. The CDR3 DNA is TGCAGCGTTGAACCCCAGGGGCTAGCGGGAACCGAGCAGTACTTC.